This TCR beta chain was identified during a study of cytomegalovirus exposure and HLA in healthy donors. Study as a whole: Findings of an earlier analysis included around 100 million unique TCR beta sequences from some 180 million T cells.

Amplification used 60 Vbeta primers and 13 Jbeta primers. Clones were sequenced by immunoSEQ multiplex PCR, and TCRdb holds only the in-frame ones, with some missing. The table has more than 95,000 clones, 13% to 15% seen once. Findings of the study overall: A link between a missense DCLRE1C variant and TCR beta V- and J-gene trimming emerged from a later analysis.

A remark on this clone: What it recognizes is unknown.

Sequenced input: PBMCs. This clonotype was obtained from a female donor in good health and CMV-seronegative.

Written as DNA, the CDR3 is TGTGCCAGCAGCTCCTCCGGGACAGGGCCCCACGAGCAGTACTTC. Protein product: CASSSSGTGPHEQYF. The chain joins TRBV11-2 to TRBJ2-7, with TRBD1 matching over 9 bases. With V trimmed by 4 bases and J by 5 bases, 9 bases remained unmatched. This CDR3 is 15 amino acids long. The germline V gene has CDR1 SGHAT and CDR2 FQNNGV.